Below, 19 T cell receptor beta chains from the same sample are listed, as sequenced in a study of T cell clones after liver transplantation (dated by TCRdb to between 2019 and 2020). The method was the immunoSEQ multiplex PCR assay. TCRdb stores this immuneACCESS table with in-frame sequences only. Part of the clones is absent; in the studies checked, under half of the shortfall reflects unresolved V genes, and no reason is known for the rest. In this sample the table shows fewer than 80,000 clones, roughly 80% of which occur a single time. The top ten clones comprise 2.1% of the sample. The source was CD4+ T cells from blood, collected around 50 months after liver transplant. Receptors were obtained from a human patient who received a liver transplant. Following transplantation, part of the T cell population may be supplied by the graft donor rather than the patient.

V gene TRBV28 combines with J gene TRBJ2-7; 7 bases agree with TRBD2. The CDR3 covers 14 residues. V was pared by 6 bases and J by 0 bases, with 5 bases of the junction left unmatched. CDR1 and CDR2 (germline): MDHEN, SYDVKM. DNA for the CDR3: TGTGCCAGCAGCGGGGGGACGGGCTCCTACGAGCAGTACTTC. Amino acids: CASSGGTGSYEQYF.

This CDR3 reads CASSNNRGMGEQYF. The CDR3 nucleotides read TGTGCCAGTAGTAACAACAGGGGGATGGGCGAGCAGTACTTC. The chain couples TRBV19 to TRBJ2-7; 8 positions agree with TRBD1. The CDR3 length is 14 residues. Germline CDR1 is LNHDA and CDR2 is SQIVND (reference sequence). Trimming at V came to 4 bases and at J to 6 bases, leaving 8 bases not matched to a gene.

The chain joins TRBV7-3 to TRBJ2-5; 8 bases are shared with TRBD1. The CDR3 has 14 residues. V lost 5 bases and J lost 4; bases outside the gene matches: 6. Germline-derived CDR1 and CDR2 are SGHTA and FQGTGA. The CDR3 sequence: CASSPQGAGETQYF. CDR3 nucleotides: TGTGCCAGCAGCCCTCAGGGGGCAGGAGAGACCCAGTACTTC.

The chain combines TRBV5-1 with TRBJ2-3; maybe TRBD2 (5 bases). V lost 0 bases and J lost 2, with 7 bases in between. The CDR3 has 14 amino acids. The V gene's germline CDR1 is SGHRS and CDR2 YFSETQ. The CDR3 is CASSLGGVTDTQYF. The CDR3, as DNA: TGCGCCAGCAGCTTGGGGGGAGTCACAGATACGCAGTATTTT. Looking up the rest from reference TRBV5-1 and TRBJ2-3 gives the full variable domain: KAGVTQTPRYLIKTRGQQVTLSCSPISGHRSVSWYQQTPGQGLQFLFEYFSETQRNKGNFPGRFSGRQFSNSRSEMNVSTLELGDSALYLCASSLGGVTDTQYFGPGTRLTVL.

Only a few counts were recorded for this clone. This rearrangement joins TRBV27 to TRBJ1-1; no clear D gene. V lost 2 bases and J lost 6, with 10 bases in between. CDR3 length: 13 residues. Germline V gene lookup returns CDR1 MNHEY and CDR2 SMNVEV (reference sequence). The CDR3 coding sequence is TGTGCCAGCAGTTTAAATAGGGCGTCTGAAGCTTTCTTT. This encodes CASSLNRASEAFF.

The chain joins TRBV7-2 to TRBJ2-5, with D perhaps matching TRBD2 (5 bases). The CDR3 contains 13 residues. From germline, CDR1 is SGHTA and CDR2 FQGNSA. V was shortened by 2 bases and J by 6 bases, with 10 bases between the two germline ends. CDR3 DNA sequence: TGTGCCAGCAGCTTATTCGGGGAACAGACCCAGTACTTC. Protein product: CASSLFGEQTQYF.

The chain's CDR3 is CASSARDYGSGNTIYF. Here the CDR3 DNA reads TGTGCCAGCAGCGCCCGGGACTATGGCTCAGGAAACACCATATATTTT. V is TRBV7-2 and J is TRBJ1-3, with D tentatively TRBD1 (5 bases). The CDR3 runs to 16 residues. The V and J ends lost 5 bases and 4 bases respectively, with 18 bases between them. Germline V gene data show CDR1 as SGHTA and CDR2 as FQGNSA.

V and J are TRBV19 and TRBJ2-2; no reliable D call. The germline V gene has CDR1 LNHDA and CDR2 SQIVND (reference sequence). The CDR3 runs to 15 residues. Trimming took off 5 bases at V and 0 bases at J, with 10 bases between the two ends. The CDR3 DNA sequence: TGTGCCAGTAGTTCCACAAACACGAACACCGGGGAGCTGTTTTTT. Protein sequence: CASSSTNTNTGELFF.

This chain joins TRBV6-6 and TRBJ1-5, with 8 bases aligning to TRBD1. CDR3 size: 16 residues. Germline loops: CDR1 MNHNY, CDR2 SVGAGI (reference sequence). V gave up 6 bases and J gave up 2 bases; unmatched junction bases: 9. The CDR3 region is CASSPTGDEGNQPQHF. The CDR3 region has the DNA TGTGCCAGCAGCCCGACAGGGGATGAGGGCAATCAGCCCCAGCATTTT.

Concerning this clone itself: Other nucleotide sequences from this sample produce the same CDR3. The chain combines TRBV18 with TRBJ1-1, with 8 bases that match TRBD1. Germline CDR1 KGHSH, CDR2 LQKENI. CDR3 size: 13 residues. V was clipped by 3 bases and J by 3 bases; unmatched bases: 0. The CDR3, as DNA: TGTGCCAGCTCACCGGACAGGGACACTGAAGCTTTCTTT. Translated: CASSPDRDTEAFF.

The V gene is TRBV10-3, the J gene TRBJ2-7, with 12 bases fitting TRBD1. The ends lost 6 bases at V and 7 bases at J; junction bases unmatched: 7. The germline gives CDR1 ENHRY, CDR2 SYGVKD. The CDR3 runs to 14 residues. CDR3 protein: CAIRLGQGAMEQYF. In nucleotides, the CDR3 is TGTGCCATCAGACTGGGACAGGGGGCGATGGAGCAGTACTTC.

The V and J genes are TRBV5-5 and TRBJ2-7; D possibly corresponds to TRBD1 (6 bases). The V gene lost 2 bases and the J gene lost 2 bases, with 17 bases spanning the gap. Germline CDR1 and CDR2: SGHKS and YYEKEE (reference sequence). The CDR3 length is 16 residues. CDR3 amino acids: CASSFEGNRDTYEQYF. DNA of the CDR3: TGTGCCAGCAGCTTTGAGGGCAACAGGGATACCTACGAGCAGTACTTC. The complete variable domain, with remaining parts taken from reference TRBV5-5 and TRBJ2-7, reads DAGVTQSPTHLIKTRGQQVTLRCSPISGHKSVSWYQQVLGQGPQFIFQYYEKEERGRGNFPDRFSARQFPNYSSELNVNALLLGDSALYLCASSFEGNRDTYEQYFGPGTRLTVT.

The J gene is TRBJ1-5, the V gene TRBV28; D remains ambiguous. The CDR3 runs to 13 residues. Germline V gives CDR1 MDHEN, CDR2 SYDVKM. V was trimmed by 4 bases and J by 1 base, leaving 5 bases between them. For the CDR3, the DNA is TGTGCCAGCAGTTACAGAAGCAATCAGCCCCAGCATTTT. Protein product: CASSYRSNQPQHF.

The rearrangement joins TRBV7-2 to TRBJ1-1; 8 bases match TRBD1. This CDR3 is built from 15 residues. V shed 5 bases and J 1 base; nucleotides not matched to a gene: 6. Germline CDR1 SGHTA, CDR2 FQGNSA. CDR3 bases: TGTGCCAGCAGCCGGACAGGGAGGGAGAACACTGAAGCTTTCTTT. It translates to CASSRTGRENTEAFF.

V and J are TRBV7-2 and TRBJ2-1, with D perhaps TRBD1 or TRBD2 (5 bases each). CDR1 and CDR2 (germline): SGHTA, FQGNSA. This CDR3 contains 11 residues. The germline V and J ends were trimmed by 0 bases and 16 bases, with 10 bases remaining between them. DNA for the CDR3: TGTGCCAGCAGCTTAGCGGGGGTTGGCTTCTTC. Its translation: CASSLAGVGFF.

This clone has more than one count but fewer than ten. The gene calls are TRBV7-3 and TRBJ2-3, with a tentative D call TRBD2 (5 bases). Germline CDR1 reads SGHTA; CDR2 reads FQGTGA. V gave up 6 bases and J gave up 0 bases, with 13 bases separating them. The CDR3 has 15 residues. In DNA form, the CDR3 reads TGTGCCAGCAGGTTGACCCAGCGGAGCACAGATACGCAGTATTTT. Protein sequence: CASRLTQRSTDTQYF. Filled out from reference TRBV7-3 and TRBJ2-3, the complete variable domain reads GAGVSQTPSNKVTEKGKYVELRCDPISGHTALYWYRQSLGQGPEFLIYFQGTGAADDSGLPNDRFFAVRPEGSVSTLKIQRTERGDSAVYLCASRLTQRSTDTQYFGPGTRLTVL.

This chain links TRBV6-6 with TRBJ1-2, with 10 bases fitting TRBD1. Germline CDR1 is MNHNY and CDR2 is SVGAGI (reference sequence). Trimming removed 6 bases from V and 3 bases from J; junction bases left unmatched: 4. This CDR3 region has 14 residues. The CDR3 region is CASSPGTGDYGYTF. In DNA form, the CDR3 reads TGTGCCAGCAGCCCCGGGACAGGGGACTATGGCTACACCTTC.

Written as DNA, the CDR3 is TGTGCCAGCATGTTTTGGGGAGGCACAGATACGCAGTATTTT. Encoded protein: CASMFWGGTDTQYF. The chain combines TRBV27 with TRBJ2-3, with TRBD2 as a possible D gene (5 bases). The germline CDR1 and CDR2 sequences are MNHEY and SMNVEV (reference sequence). Trimming pared 7 bases from V and 1 base from J, leaving 12 bases between. The CDR3 covers 14 residues.

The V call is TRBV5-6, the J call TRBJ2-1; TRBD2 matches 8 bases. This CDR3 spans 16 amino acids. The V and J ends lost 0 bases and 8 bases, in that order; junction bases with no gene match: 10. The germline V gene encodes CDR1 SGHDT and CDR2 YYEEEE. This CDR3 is CASSLATAGGFYEQFF. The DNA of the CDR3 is TGTGCCAGCAGCTTGGCCACGGCGGGGGGTTTCTATGAGCAGTTCTTC.